One and the same sample provided the 5 T cell receptor beta chains below, sequenced in a study of blood T cell repertoires in COVID-19. Measured with immunoSEQ multiplex PCR; TCRdb has only the in-frame clones, and not every one. The sample carries 15,000 to 20,000 clones, 85% recorded once. Material: peripheral blood. The receptor source for this set is an elderly man with acute or convalescent COVID-19.

The gene calls are TRBV19 and TRBJ1-4; D is possibly TRBD1 (6 bases). V lost 2 bases and J 8 bases, leaving 18 bases between the germline ends. CDR1 LNHDA and CDR2 SQIVND come from the germline V gene (reference sequence). This CDR3 contains 16 residues. CDR3 sequence: CASSINLLRGREKLFF. CDR3 nucleotides: TGTGCCAGTAGTATAAATTTACTCAGGGGAAGAGAAAAACTGTTTTTT.

The chain recombines TRBV19 with TRBJ1-2; 7 bases agree with TRBD1. The CDR3 runs 14 residues. CDR1 and CDR2 (germline): LNHDA, SQIVND (reference sequence). The junction had 7 bases not matched to a gene; V was cut back by 2 bases and J by 7 bases. The CDR3 nucleotides read TGTGCCAGTAGTATACCGGGACAGTTTTTTGGCTACACCTTC. It specifies CASSIPGQFFGYTF.

This sequence joins TRBV2 and TRBJ1-1; D remains ambiguous. The CDR3 extends over 13 amino acids. Trimming left V 4 bases short and J 9 bases short, with 15 bases between. The V gene's germline CDR1 is SNHLY and CDR2 FYNNEI. This CDR3 reads CASSVLGEAKAFF. DNA of the CDR3: TGTGCCAGCAGTGTATTAGGAGAGGCCAAAGCTTTCTTT.

The CDR3: CASSPGGARNQPQHF. CDR3 in DNA: TGTGCCAGCAGCCCCGGCGGGGCCCGCAATCAGCCCCAGCATTTT. V is TRBV27 and J is TRBJ1-5; D possibly corresponds to TRBD1 (5 bases). Trimming cost V 6 bases and J 2 bases, with 14 bases left between them. In germline, CDR1 is MNHEY, CDR2 SMNVEV (reference sequence). This CDR3 contains 15 residues.

This chain uses TRBV28 with TRBJ1-2, with D unresolved. The CDR3 is 12 residues long. Germline V gene data show CDR1 as MDHEN and CDR2 as SYDVKM. V was pared by 6 bases and J by 0 bases, with 5 bases between. CDR3 sequence: CASRAPNYGYTF. In DNA, the CDR3 is TGTGCCAGCAGAGCACCTAACTATGGCTACACCTTC.